This entry features one T cell receptor beta chain sequence. The V and J ends lost 2 bases and 5 bases respectively, with 6 bases between them. Germline V gene sequence: CDR1 MNHEY, CDR2 SMNVEV (reference sequence). The CDR3 covers 12 residues. This sample is drawn from a study of cytomegalovirus exposure and HLA in healthy donors. Study-wide context: For the approximately 400 genotyped donors, about 81% fell within the Caucasian-associated ancestry cluster.

The primer mix had 60 Vbeta and 13 Jbeta primers. TCRdb's copy holds only in-frame clones and misses some; the assay was immunoSEQ multiplex PCR. The sample contains more than 75,000 clones, roughly 78% of which appear only once. The receptor comes from a man aged 30 to 45 in good health and CMV-seronegative. The sequenced sample was PBMCs. The rearrangement uses TRBV27 and TRBJ2-5; D is unresolved. CDR3 nucleotides: TGTGCCAGCAGTTTAAATATGGAGACCCAGTACTTC. This gives the protein CASSLNMETQYF.